A selection of T cell receptor beta chains follows, all from one sample in a study of T cell repertoires in cytomegalovirus infection. Using its own MiXCR run on the reads, TCRdb lists one record per CDR3 protein. The sample gives a few hundred thousand distinct CDR3 sequences, under 25% of which show up once; roughly 20% is in the top ten. Input material: CD8+ T cells from PBMCs. Receptor source: a human donor in good health (CMV status not recorded). Some clones in this sample may be carry-over from other donors' samples. Both conserved end residues are part of each CDR3. Each record gives: V gene, J gene, CDR3 protein.

TRBV15	TRBJ1-4	CATSRDGDRDEKLFF
TRBV19	TRBJ2-1	CASLGLAGGFSSYNEQFF
TRBV7-9	TRBJ1-1	CASGDRALANTEAFF
TRBV19	TRBJ2-3	CASSISRADTQYF
TRBV20-1	TRBJ2-7	CSARGEGPGIYSYEQYF
TRBV28	TRBJ1-6	CASSLPNSPLHF
TRBV28	TRBJ2-3	CASSLGASLGDTQYF
TRBV7-6	TRBJ2-3	CASSLASGGVTDTQYF
TRBV2	TRBJ2-7	CASLSRGEQYF
TRBV6-2/TRBV6-3	TRBJ2-7	CASSFQGGEQYF
TRBV19	TRBJ2-1	CASSIDGGSYNEQFF
TRBV7-8	TRBJ2-3	CASSLAGFTDTQYF
TRBV7-6	TRBJ2-1	CASSLNGDEQFF
TRBV6-5	TRBJ2-5	CASIGQGHRETQYF
TRBV19	TRBJ2-7	CASSIEWRGPYEQYF
TRBV12-3/TRBV12-4	TRBJ2-2	CASSLAGRNTGELFF
TRBV7-9	TRBJ2-7	CASSVGHGPYEQYF
TRBV2	TRBJ2-7	CASRGTSGSYEQYF
TRBV7-2	TRBJ2-6	CASSLGGTGGGGANVLTF
TRBV7-6	TRBJ2-1	CASSRTSGGNEQFF
TRBV5-6	TRBJ1-6	CASSGDRVGDSPLHF
TRBV7-9	TRBJ2-7	CASSSSTEQYF
TRBV19	TRBJ2-1	CANCAGAGEQFF
TRBV2	TRBJ1-1	CASRETGGMVAEAFF
TRBV4-1	TRBJ2-2	CASSQPGQGPGELFF
TRBV28	TRBJ2-7	CASSPRIESYEQYF
TRBV4-1	TRBJ2-7	CASSQVRSYEQYF
TRBV24-1	TRBJ2-7	CAISDRTVDHEQYF
TRBV4-1	TRBJ2-5	CASSQDGAESGALPWETQYF
TRBV2	TRBJ2-5	CASQRGLAGGLETQYF
TRBV6-2/TRBV6-3	TRBJ1-1	CASTHPQGVNTEAFF
TRBV2	TRBJ2-1	CASSEGSLSYNEQFF
TRBV12-3/TRBV12-4	TRBJ1-2	CASSLAPTGTSFSGYTF
TRBV9	TRBJ2-7	CASSVGLGLEQYF
TRBV7-9	TRBJ2-1	CASSPGQGKSYNEQFF
TRBV7-6	TRBJ2-3	CASSLYGGADTQYF
TRBV6-6	TRBJ2-4	CASSYEFNYRENENIQYF
TRBV9	TRBJ2-3	CASSAGTSGEDTQYF
TRBV7-8	TRBJ2-2	CASGANTGELFF
TRBV7-2	TRBJ1-1	CASSHGQGNTEAFF
TRBV7-9	TRBJ2-5	CASSFPRRGWETQYF
TRBV6-6	TRBJ2-1	CASSYISSYNEQFF
TRBV7-2	TRBJ2-5	CASSPAPDRGSETQYF
TRBV7-2	TRBJ2-2	CASSLGWNTGELFF
TRBV28	TRBJ2-2	CASRLTGVDTGELFF
TRBV7-6	TRBJ2-2	CASSARRDTGELFF
TRBV5-1	TRBJ1-1	CASSLVMNTEAFF
TRBV7-3	TRBJ2-2	CASSFRGSDTGELFF
TRBV2	TRBJ2-1	CASSGDQGASNEQFF